This T cell receptor (beta chain) was captured in a study of cytomegalovirus exposure and HLA in healthy donors. The study, taken as a whole, reports: Follow-up analysis later connected one missense variant in DCLRE1C with trimming of TCR beta V- and J-genes.

PCR involved 60 Vbeta and 13 Jbeta primers. Only in-frame clones appear in the TCRdb table, and some are missing; sequencing was by immunoSEQ multiplex PCR. The table lists 170,000 or so clones, 75% to 85% of them singletons. This CDR3 spans 15 amino acids. Germline V gene data show CDR1 as SGHRS and CDR2 as YFSETQ. The ends were cut back, 0 bases at V and 0 bases at J, with 8 bases in the middle. To note about this clone: As yet, its antigen is unknown.

The gene calls are TRBV5-1 and TRBJ2-3; D is unclear. Sequencing was performed on PBMCs. The TCR sequence derives from a woman younger than 45 in good health and CMV-seropositive. The CDR3 loop is CASSLVGKSTDTQYF. The CDR3 DNA reads as TGCGCCAGCAGCTTGGTCGGTAAAAGCACAGATACGCAGTATTTT.